This T cell receptor (beta chain) is drawn from a study of cytomegalovirus exposure and HLA in healthy donors. CDR3 length: 11 residues. In germline, CDR1 is SQVTM, CDR2 ANQGSEA. J gave up 3 bases and V 6 bases, and 1 base lay outside the gene matches. These donors, healthy bone marrow donors, were studied. Primers: 60 Vbeta forward and 13 Jbeta reverse. Assay used: immunoSEQ multiplex PCR; TCRdb lists only in-frame clones, some missing. The sample includes around 210,000 clones, roughly 80% of them seen just once. The genes are TRBV29-1 and TRBJ2-5; 7 nucleotides align to TRBD2. Source material: PBMCs. The TCR originated in a woman between 40 and 55 years old in good health and CMV-seronegative. The CDR3 DNA is TGCAGCGTGGGGAGGGAAGAGACCCAGTACTTC. Encoded protein: CSVGREETQYF.